This is a list of T cell receptor beta chains from one sample in a study of cytomegalovirus exposure and HLA in healthy donors. Method: immunoSEQ multiplex PCR; TCRdb's copy keeps in-frame clones and lacks some. The sample lists 90,000 to 150,000 clones; 77% were seen once. The specimen was PBMCs. The receptors stem from a man aged 18 to 30 in good health and CMV-seropositive. Each CDR3 is given with its conserved first and last residue. The D gene is left open where the match is weak. The size field is filled for only some rows; it gives once, few, many or a size class.

v_call,d_call,clone_size,j_call,cdr3_aa,cdr3_nt
TRBV6-1,NA,few,TRBJ1-2,CASSSPREGFPGYTF,TGTGCCAGCAGTTCCCCCCGGGAGGGATTCCCTGGCTACACCTTC
TRBV10-2,NA,few,TRBJ2-1,CASSVGTGNEQFF,TGCGCCAGCAGTGTTGGAACCGGGAATGAGCAGTTCTTC
TRBV28,NA,NA,TRBJ2-2,CASREAAGELFF,TGTGCCAGCAGAGAAGCTGCCGGGGAGCTGTTTTTT
TRBV5-6,TRBD1,NA,TRBJ1-2,CASRKQGGVYGYTF,TGTGCCAGCAGGAAACAGGGGGGAGTCTATGGCTACACCTTC
TRBV27,TRBD1,NA,TRBJ1-5,CASSHDWTGSNQPQHF,TGTGCCAGCAGTCACGACTGGACAGGGAGCAATCAGCCCCAGCATTTT
TRBV5-1,TRBD2,NA,TRBJ2-3,CASSKGLAALDTQYF,TGCGCCAGCAGCAAGGGACTAGCGGCCCTCGATACGCAGTATTTT
TRBV13,NA,few,TRBJ2-7,CASSLGQALGGNEQYF,TGTGCCAGCAGCTTAGGCCAGGCCCTAGGAGGGAACGAGCAGTACTTC
TRBV28,TRBD2,once,TRBJ2-2,CASSRAGWNTGELFF,TGTGCCAGCAGTCGAGCGGGGTGGAACACCGGGGAGCTGTTTTTT
TRBV18,TRBD2,NA,TRBJ2-7,CASSSGRAANEQYF,TGTGCCAGCTCGAGCGGGAGGGCCGCCAACGAGCAGTACTTC
TRBV9,NA,NA,TRBJ2-5,CASSEREPGPGAETQYF,TGTGCCAGCAGCGAACGCGAACCGGGTCCAGGGGCAGAGACCCAGTACTTC
TRBV6-6,NA,NA,TRBJ2-6,CATVSQGPSGANVLTF,TGTGCCACCGTAAGTCAGGGCCCCTCTGGGGCCAACGTCCTGACTTTC
TRBV5-1,TRBD1,NA,TRBJ2-3,CASRPGQGTDTQYF,TGCGCCAGCAGGCCGGGACAGGGAACAGATACGCAGTATTTT
TRBV30,NA,NA,TRBJ1-1,CAWSVGGGRVSEAFF,TGTGCCTGGAGTGTAGGTGGGGGGAGGGTGAGTGAAGCTTTCTTT
TRBV28,NA,NA,TRBJ1-2,CASSRGSGESYGYTF,TGTGCCAGCAGCCGGGGGTCAGGAGAGAGCTATGGCTACACCTTC
TRBV5-4,NA,NA,TRBJ2-4,CASSLKSAKNSQYF,TGTGCCAGCAGCTTGAAGAGTGCCAAAAACAGTCAGTACTTC
TRBV5-4,NA,NA,TRBJ1-2,CASSPIGWTEDGYTF,TGTGCCAGCAGCCCGATTGGGTGGACAGAGGATGGCTACACCTTC
TRBV11-2,TRBD2,NA,TRBJ2-1,CASSSPPGGRRSRGNEQFF,TGTGCCAGCAGCTCCCCCCCGGGGGGGAGGAGGTCAAGGGGCAATGAGCAGTTCTTC
TRBV7-8,TRBD2,NA,TRBJ2-7,CASSLGTSGNYEQYF,TGTGCCAGCAGCTTAGGGACTAGCGGGAACTACGAGCAGTACTTC
TRBV5-6,NA,NA,TRBJ2-2,CASSFTENTGELFF,TGTGCCAGCAGCTTTACAGAGAACACCGGGGAGCTGTTTTTT
TRBV21-1,NA,NA,TRBJ2-7,CASSTLVNYEQYF,TGTGCCAGCAGCACTCTCGTAAACTACGAGCAGTACTTC